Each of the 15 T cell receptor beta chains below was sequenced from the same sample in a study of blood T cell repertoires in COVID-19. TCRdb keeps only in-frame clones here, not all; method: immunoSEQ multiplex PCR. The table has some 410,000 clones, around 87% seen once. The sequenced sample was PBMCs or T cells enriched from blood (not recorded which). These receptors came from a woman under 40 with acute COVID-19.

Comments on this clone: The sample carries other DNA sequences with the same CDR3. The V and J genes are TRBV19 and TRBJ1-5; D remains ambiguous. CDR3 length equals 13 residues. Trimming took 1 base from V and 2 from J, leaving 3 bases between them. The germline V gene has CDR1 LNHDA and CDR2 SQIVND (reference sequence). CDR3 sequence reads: CASSIAGNQPQHF. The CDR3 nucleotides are TGTGCCAGTAGTATAGCCGGCAATCAGCCCCAGCATTTT. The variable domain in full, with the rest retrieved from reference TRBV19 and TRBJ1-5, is DGGITQSPKYLFRKEGQNVTLSCEQNLNHDAMYWYRQDPGQGLRLIYYSQIVNDFQKGDIAEGYSVSREKKESFPLTVTSAQKNPTAFYLCASSIAGNQPQHFGDGTRLSIL.

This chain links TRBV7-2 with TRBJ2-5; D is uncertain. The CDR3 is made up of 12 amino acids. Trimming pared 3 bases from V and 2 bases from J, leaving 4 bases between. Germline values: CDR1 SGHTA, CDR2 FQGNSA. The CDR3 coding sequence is TGTGCCAGCAGCTTTAGACAAGAGACCCAGTACTTC. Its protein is CASSFRQETQYF. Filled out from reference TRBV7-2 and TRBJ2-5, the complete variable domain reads GAGVSQSPSNKVTEKGKDVELRCDPISGHTALYWYRQSLGQGLEFLIYFQGNSAPDKSGLPSDRFSAERTGGSVSTLTIQRTQQEDSAVYLCASSFRQETQYFGPGTRLLVL.

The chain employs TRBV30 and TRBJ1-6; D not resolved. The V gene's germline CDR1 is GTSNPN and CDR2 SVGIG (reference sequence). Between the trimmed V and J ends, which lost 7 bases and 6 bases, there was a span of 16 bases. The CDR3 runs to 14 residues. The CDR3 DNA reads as TGTGCCTCCCAGTTGGCGGGAGGTAATTCACCCCTCCACTTT. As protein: CASQLAGGNSPLHF.

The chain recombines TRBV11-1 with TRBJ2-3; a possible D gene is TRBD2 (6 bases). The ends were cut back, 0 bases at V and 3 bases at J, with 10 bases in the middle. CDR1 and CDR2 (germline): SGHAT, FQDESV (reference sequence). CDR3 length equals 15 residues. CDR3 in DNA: TGTGCCAGCAGCTTAGCGGTCCGGGGGACAGATACGCAGTATTTT. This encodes CASSLAVRGTDTQYF.

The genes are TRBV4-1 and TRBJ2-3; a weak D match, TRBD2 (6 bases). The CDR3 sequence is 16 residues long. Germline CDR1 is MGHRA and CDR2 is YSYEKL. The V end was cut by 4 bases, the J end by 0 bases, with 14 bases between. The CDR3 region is CASSLAGGVSTDTQYF. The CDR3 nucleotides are TGCGCCAGCAGCCTCGCGGGCGGGGTAAGCACAGATACGCAGTATTTT.

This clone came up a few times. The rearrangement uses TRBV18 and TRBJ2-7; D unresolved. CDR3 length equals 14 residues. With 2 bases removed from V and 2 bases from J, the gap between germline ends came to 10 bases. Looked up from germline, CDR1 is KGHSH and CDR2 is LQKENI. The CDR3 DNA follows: TGTGCCAGCTCACCAGCCAGGAAGACCTACGAGCAGTACTTC. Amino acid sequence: CASSPARKTYEQYF.

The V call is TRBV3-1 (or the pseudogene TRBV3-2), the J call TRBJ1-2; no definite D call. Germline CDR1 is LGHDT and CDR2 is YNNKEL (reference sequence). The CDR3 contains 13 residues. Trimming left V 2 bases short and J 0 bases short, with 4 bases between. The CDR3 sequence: CASSQSPNYGYTF. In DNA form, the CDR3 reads TGTGCCAGCAGCCAATCTCCTAACTATGGCTACACCTTC.

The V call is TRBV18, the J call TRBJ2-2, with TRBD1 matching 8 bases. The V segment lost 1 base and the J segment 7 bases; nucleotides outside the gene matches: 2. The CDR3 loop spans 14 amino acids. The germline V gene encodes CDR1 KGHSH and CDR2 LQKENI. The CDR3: CASSPLTGVGELFF. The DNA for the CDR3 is TGTGCCAGCTCACCACTGACAGGGGTCGGGGAGCTGTTTTTT.

As DNA, the CDR3 is TGTGCCAGCAGTTTCGGAGGGACCCTCCACTTT. Translated, it gives CASSFGGTLHF. The V gene is TRBV27, the J gene TRBJ1-6; D is ambiguous. V dropped 3 bases and J dropped 14 bases, with 8 bases sitting between them. This CDR3 comprises 11 residues. The germline V gene has CDR1 MNHEY and CDR2 SMNVEV (reference sequence).

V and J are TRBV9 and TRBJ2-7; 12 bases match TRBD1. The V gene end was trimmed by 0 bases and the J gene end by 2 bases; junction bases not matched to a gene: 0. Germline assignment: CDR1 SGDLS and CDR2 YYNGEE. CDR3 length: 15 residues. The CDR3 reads CASSVGDRGPYEQYF. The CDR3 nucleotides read TGTGCCAGCAGCGTAGGGGACAGGGGGCCCTACGAGCAGTACTTC.

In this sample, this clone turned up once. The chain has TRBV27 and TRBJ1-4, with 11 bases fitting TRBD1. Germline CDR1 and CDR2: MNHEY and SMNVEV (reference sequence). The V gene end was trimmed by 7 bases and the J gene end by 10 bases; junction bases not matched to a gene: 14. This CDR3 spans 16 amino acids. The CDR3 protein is CASIGTGGLGEGKLFF. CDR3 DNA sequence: TGTGCCAGCATTGGGACAGGGGGTTTGGGAGAGGGAAAACTGTTTTTT.

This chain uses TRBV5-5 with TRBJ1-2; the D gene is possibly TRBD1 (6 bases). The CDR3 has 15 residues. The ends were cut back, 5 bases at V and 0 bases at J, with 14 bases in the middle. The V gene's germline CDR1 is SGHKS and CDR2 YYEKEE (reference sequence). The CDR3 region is CASSIRTAANYGYTF. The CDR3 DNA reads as TGTGCCAGCAGTATCAGGACAGCCGCTAACTATGGCTACACCTTC. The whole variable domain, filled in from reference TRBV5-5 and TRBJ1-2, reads DAGVTQSPTHLIKTRGQQVTLRCSPISGHKSVSWYQQVLGQGPQFIFQYYEKEERGRGNFPDRFSARQFPNYSSELNVNALLLGDSALYLCASSIRTAANYGYTFGSGTRLTVV.

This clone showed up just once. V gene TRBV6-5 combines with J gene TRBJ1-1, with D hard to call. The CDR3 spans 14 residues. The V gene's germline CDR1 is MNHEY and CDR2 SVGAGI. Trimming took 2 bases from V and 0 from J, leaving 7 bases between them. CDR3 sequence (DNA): TGTGCCAGCAGTTACCACGGGATGAACACTGAAGCTTTCTTT. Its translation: CASSYHGMNTEAFF.

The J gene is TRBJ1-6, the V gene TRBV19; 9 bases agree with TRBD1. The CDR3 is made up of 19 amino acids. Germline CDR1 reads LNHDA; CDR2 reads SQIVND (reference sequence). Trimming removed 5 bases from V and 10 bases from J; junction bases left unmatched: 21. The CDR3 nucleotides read TGTGCCAGTAGTTTCAGTCCGGGACAGGGTGATCTCAGATTGTCACCCCTCCACTTT. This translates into CASSFSPGQGDLRLSPLHF. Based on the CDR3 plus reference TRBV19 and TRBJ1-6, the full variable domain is DGGITQSPKYLFRKEGQNVTLSCEQNLNHDAMYWYRQDPGQGLRLIYYSQIVNDFQKGDIAEGYSVSREKKESFPLTVTSAQKNPTAFYLCASSFSPGQGDLRLSPLHFGNGTRLTVT.

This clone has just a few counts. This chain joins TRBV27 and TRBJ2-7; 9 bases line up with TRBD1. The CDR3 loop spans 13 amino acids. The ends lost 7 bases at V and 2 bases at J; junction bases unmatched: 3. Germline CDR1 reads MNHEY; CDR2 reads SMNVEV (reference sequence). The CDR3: CASTGQGTYEQYF. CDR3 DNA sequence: TGTGCCAGCACGGGACAGGGAACCTACGAGCAGTACTTC.